The 32 T cell receptor beta chains in this list originate from one sample, sequenced in a study of cytomegalovirus exposure and HLA in healthy donors. The protocol was immunoSEQ multiplex PCR, while the TCRdb copy is restricted to in-frame clones and leaves out a portion. There are around 91,000 clones in the sample; 90% to 95% occur only once, and about 1% lies in the top ten. The sequenced material came from PBMCs. The receptor set was obtained from a woman between 25 and 40 years old in good health and CMV-seropositive.

V gene TRBV7-2 combines with J gene TRBJ1-2; 7 nucleotides agree with TRBD1. This CDR3 contains 16 residues. V lost 0 bases, J lost 0 bases, and 4 bases stayed unmatched. Germline loops: CDR1 SGHTA, CDR2 FQGNSA. CDR3 DNA: TGTGCCAGCAGCTTAGCCGGGACAGCCGCTAACTATGGCTACACCTTC. Translation gives CASSLAGTAANYGYTF.

J is TRBJ2-1 and V is TRBV29-1; no clear D gene. CDR1 is SQVTM, CDR2 ANQGSEA, per germline. The CDR3 sequence is 14 residues long. The V and J ends lost 7 bases and 0 bases respectively, with 13 bases between them. The DNA for the CDR3 is TGCAGCGCAGACACAGATTCCTCCTACAATGAGCAGTTCTTC. Translating gives CSADTDSSYNEQFF.

J is TRBJ1-1 and V is TRBV5-8, with no clear D. This CDR3 is built from 15 residues. The V gene lost 1 base and the J gene lost 0 bases, with 10 bases spanning the gap. Germline CDR1 is SGHTS and CDR2 is YDEGEE. In DNA, the CDR3 is TGTGCCAGCAGCTTGCCAACTGCTATGAACACTGAAGCTTTCTTT. Protein sequence: CASSLPTAMNTEAFF.

This chain joins TRBV5-4 and TRBJ2-2; TRBD2 is a possible D gene (6 bases). The CDR3 sequence is 16 residues long. The germline V gene has CDR1 SGHNT and CDR2 YYREEE (reference sequence). With 3 bases removed from V and 4 bases from J, the gap between germline ends came to 16 bases. This chain's CDR3 is CASSSGLRAGTGELFF. In DNA form, the CDR3 reads TGTGCCAGCAGCTCCGGACTACGTGCAGGCACCGGGGAGCTGTTTTTT.

Only one count was recorded for this clone. The chain joins TRBV7-9 to TRBJ1-3, with D uncertain. CDR1 and CDR2 from the germline V gene are SEHNR and FQNEAQ (reference sequence). This CDR3 is built from 17 residues. The germline V and J ends were trimmed by 5 bases and 0 bases, with 17 bases remaining between them. The chain's CDR3 is CASSGEVLVGSGNTIYF. The DNA for the CDR3 is TGTGCCAGCAGCGGCGAGGTTTTAGTCGGCTCTGGAAACACCATATATTTT.

J is TRBJ2-3 and V is TRBV9; the match to TRBD1 covers 11 bases. The CDR3 extends over 15 amino acids. The V gene's germline CDR1 is SGDLS and CDR2 YYNGEE. V gave up 4 bases and J gave up 10 bases; unmatched junction bases: 11. In nucleotides, the CDR3 is TGTGCCAGCAGCACCCGGGACAGGGGGATAGAGCCGCAGTATTTT. This gives the protein CASSTRDRGIEPQYF. Drawing the rest from reference TRBV9 and TRBJ2-3, the complete variable domain is DSGVTQTPKHLITATGQRVTLRCSPRSGDLSVYWYQQSLDQGLQFLIQYYNGEERAKGNILERFSAQQFPDLHSELNLSSLELGDSALYFCASSTRDRGIEPQYFGPGTRLTVL.

The chain has TRBV15 and TRBJ1-4; D uncertain. V gave up 3 bases and J gave up 8 bases, with 22 bases separating them. This CDR3 has 17 amino acids. Germline V gene data show CDR1 as LNHNV and CDR2 as YYDKDF (reference sequence). The CDR3 sequence: CATSSNSGNRVEEKLFF. The CDR3 DNA sequence: TGTGCCACCAGCAGTAATTCGGGGAATCGGGTTGAGGAAAAACTGTTTTTT.

This chain uses TRBV7-9 with TRBJ2-5, with 14 bases matching TRBD2. The V gene's germline CDR1 is SEHNR and CDR2 FQNEAQ (reference sequence). With V trimmed by 2 bases and J by 5 bases, 4 bases remained unmatched. The CDR3 has 16 amino acids. This chain's CDR3 is CASSLRLAGGPETQYF. Written as DNA, the CDR3 is TGTGCCAGCAGCTTAAGACTAGCGGGAGGGCCGGAGACCCAGTACTTC. Complete variable domain (other parts from reference TRBV7-9 and TRBJ2-5): DTGVSQNPRHKITKRGQNVTFRCDPISEHNRLYWYRQTLGQGPEFLTYFQNEAQLEKSRLLSDRFSAERPKGSFSTLEIQRTEQGDSAMYLCASSLRLAGGPETQYFGPGTRLLVL.

This chain uses TRBV19 with TRBJ2-5; weak D call: TRBD2 (6 bases). The V gene's germline CDR1 is LNHDA and CDR2 SQIVND (reference sequence). The germline V and J ends were trimmed by 2 bases and 5 bases, with 18 bases remaining between them. The CDR3 is 16 residues long. The CDR3 protein is CASSIRTAWGEETQYF. CDR3 sequence (DNA): TGTGCCAGTAGTATAAGGACGGCGTGGGGGGAGGAGACCCAGTACTTC.

The chain links TRBV10-3 to TRBJ1-5; D is unresolved. Trimming took 6 bases from V and 1 from J, leaving 13 bases between them. The CDR3 is 15 residues long. CDR1 is ENHRY and CDR2 is SYGVKD in the germline V gene. The CDR3 DNA reads as TGTGCCATCAGCACCGGGGTGGACAGCAATCAGCCCCAGCATTTT. This codes for CAISTGVDSNQPQHF.

This chain joins TRBV6-6 and TRBJ1-5; tentative D call: TRBD1 (6 bases). The ends were cut back, 6 bases at V and 1 base at J, with 13 bases in the middle. The CDR3 runs 15 residues. The germline V gene encodes CDR1 MNHNY and CDR2 SVGAGI (reference sequence). The CDR3 region has the DNA TGTGCCAGCAGAGTACAGGGCTCCAGCAATCAGCCCCAGCATTTT. It translates to CASRVQGSSNQPQHF.

This chain joins TRBV7-2 and TRBJ1-1; D is ambiguous. V dropped 1 base and J dropped 8 bases, with 14 bases sitting between them. CDR1 and CDR2 (germline): SGHTA, FQGNSA. The CDR3 contains 14 residues. CDR3 nucleotides: TGTGCCAGCAGCTTAGGGGCTACGTGGGTAGAAGCTTTCTTT. Residues: CASSLGATWVEAFF.

V is TRBV7-6 and J is TRBJ2-1; 7 nucleotides match TRBD2. CDR3 length equals 15 residues. J was trimmed by 6 bases and V by 0 bases; bases with no gene match: 5. Germline CDR1 and CDR2: SGHVS and FNYEAQ. The CDR3 region has the DNA TGTGCCAGCAGCTTAGCGGGAGGGCCCTCCAATGAGCAGTTCTTC. Its protein product is CASSLAGGPSNEQFF.

The V gene is TRBV28, the J gene TRBJ2-1; weak D call: TRBD2 (5 bases). Trimming left V 3 bases short and J 5 bases short, with 11 bases between. This CDR3 region has 14 residues. The germline CDR1 and CDR2 sequences are MDHEN and SYDVKM. The CDR3, as DNA: TGTGCCAGCAGTTTTTATTCCGGGGACAATGAGCAGTTCTTC. This codes for CASSFYSGDNEQFF.

The CDR3 spells CASMLGANVLTF. The DNA for the CDR3 is TGTGCCAGTATGCTAGGGGCCAACGTCCTGACTTTC. The V and J genes are TRBV19 and TRBJ2-6, with unresolved D. The germline V gene has CDR1 LNHDA and CDR2 SQIVND (reference sequence). Between the trimmed V and J ends, which lost 7 bases and 4 bases, there was a span of 5 bases. The CDR3 is made up of 12 amino acids.

This sequence joins TRBV19 and TRBJ1-2; 8 bases agree with TRBD1. After removal of 1 base from V and 2 bases from J, the junction contained 3 bases not matched to a gene. The length of the CDR3 is 15 residues. Germline loops: CDR1 LNHDA, CDR2 SQIVND (reference sequence). The CDR3 coding sequence is TGTGCCAGTAGTATAGGGCAGGGGGCGAACTATGGCTACACCTTC. Protein: CASSIGQGANYGYTF.

This clone was seen once. V and J are TRBV28 and TRBJ2-1; possibly TRBD1 for D (8 bases). Germline V CDR1 and CDR2: MDHEN, SYDVKM. The CDR3 spans 20 residues. V lost 5 bases to trimming and J lost 0 bases, with 26 bases between them. The CDR3 protein is CASSIGTGWGGSNSYNEQFF. The CDR3 DNA reads TGTGCCAGCAGTATAGGGACAGGTTGGGGGGGGTCTAACTCCTACAATGAGCAGTTCTTC.

The chain couples TRBV28 to TRBJ2-7, with D perhaps TRBD2 (5 bases). V lost 7 bases to trimming and J lost 3 bases, with 16 bases between them. This CDR3 is built from 14 residues. CDR1 MDHEN and CDR2 SYDVKM come from the germline V gene. The CDR3 spells CASTAAGSRYEQYF. In DNA, the CDR3 is TGTGCCAGCACCGCGGCGGGTTCCCGCTACGAGCAGTACTTC.

The genes are TRBV5-8 and TRBJ2-1; 11 bases are a match to TRBD2. The CDR3 runs 15 residues. Unmatched junction bases numbered 3, after V lost 4 bases and J lost 3 bases. Germline V gene sequence: CDR1 SGHTS, CDR2 YDEGEE. CDR3: CASSRLAGNYNEQFF. The CDR3 bases are TGTGCCAGCAGCCGACTAGCGGGGAACTACAATGAGCAGTTCTTC. The whole variable domain, remainder taken from reference TRBV5-8 and TRBJ2-1, is EAGVTQSPTHLIKTRGQQATLRCSPISGHTSVYWYQQALGLGLQFLLWYDEGEERNRGNFPPRFSGRQFPNYSSELNVNALELEDSALYLCASSRLAGNYNEQFFGPGTRLTVL.

The CDR3 sequence: CASSRGGSMVDTQYF. Written as DNA, the CDR3 is TGTGCCAGCAGTCGGGGAGGTTCAATGGTCGATACGCAGTATTTT. The chain has TRBV27 and TRBJ2-3; D might be TRBD2 (6 bases). V was shortened by 5 bases and J by 6 bases, with 18 bases between the two germline ends. CDR1 MNHEY and CDR2 SMNVEV come from the germline V gene (reference sequence). The CDR3 covers 15 residues.

CDR3 residues: CASTEKGVKRGRNTYYEQYF. The CDR3 DNA reads TGCGCCAGCACTGAAAAAGGGGTTAAGCGCGGCCGGAACACTTACTACGAGCAGTACTTC. This rearrangement joins TRBV23-1 to TRBJ2-7, with TRBD1 as a possible D gene (5 bases). TRBV23-1 is marked as an open reading frame, function uncertain. The CDR3 length is 20 residues. V lost 7 bases, J lost 3 bases, and 34 bases lay in between.

The chain carries TRBV7-6 and TRBJ1-1, with D perhaps TRBD1 (6 bases). Germline loops: CDR1 SGHVS, CDR2 FNYEAQ. This CDR3 region has 15 residues. Trimming left V 5 bases short and J 4 bases short, with 17 bases between. The CDR3 region has the DNA TGTGCCAGCAGCGGGGGGGCAAATTTGGCCACTGAAGCTTTCTTT. As protein: CASSGGANLATEAFF. Full variable domain (outside the CDR3, taken from reference TRBV7-6 and TRBJ1-1): GAGVSQSPRYKVTKRGQDVALRCDPISGHVSLYWYRQALGQGPEFLTYFNYEAQQDKSGLPNDRFSAERPEGSISTLTIQRTEQRDSAMYRCASSGGANLATEAFFGQGTRLTVV.

The chain carries TRBV28 and TRBJ1-5; D possibly corresponds to TRBD1 (5 bases). V was trimmed by 3 bases and J by 1 base, leaving 13 bases between them. This CDR3 contains 16 residues. CDR1 MDHEN and CDR2 SYDVKM come from the germline V gene. CDR3 bases: TGTGCCAGCAGTTTTTCTCCAGGGATCAGCAATCAGCCCCAGCATTTT. Amino acids: CASSFSPGISNQPQHF.

The chain links TRBV5-4 to TRBJ2-7, with a possible D match to TRBD2 (6 bases). Germline V gives CDR1 SGHNT, CDR2 YYREEE (reference sequence). The CDR3 extends over 13 amino acids. V dropped 2 bases and J dropped 3 bases, with 9 bases sitting between them. CDR3 amino acids: CASSLGGDYEQYF. CDR3 sequence (DNA): TGTGCCAGCAGCTTAGGCGGGGACTACGAGCAGTACTTC.

This clone was picked up one time. The chain has TRBV21-1 and TRBJ2-7; the tabulated D call, TRBD2, remains unverified against the DNA. TRBV21-1 constitutes a pseudogene. The CDR3 extends over 18 amino acids. The CDR3 reads CASSKVAGDRTHVYEQYF. CDR3 nucleotide sequence: TGTGCCAGCAGCAAAGTAGCGGGGGACCGCACCCACGTCTACGAGCAGTACTTC.

V usage is TRBV30 and J usage is TRBJ2-2, with 7 positions matching TRBD2. Germline V gene data show CDR1 as GTSNPN and CDR2 as SVGIG (reference sequence). The CDR3 loop spans 19 amino acids. After removal of 0 bases from V and 3 bases from J, the junction contained 16 bases not matched to a gene. CDR3 sequence reads: CAWSVPAGVIATDTGELFF. The CDR3 bases are TGTGCCTGGAGTGTTCCGGCGGGAGTTATCGCGACGGACACCGGGGAGCTGTTTTTT.

The chain joins TRBV15 to TRBJ1-5; 9 bases agree with TRBD1. The J segment lost 5 bases and the V segment lost 8 bases, leaving 7 bases of the junction unmatched. CDR3 size: 14 residues. CDR1 and CDR2 from the germline V gene are LNHNV and YYDKDF (reference sequence). CDR3 coding DNA: TGTGCCACCGGCCGGGACAGGGCGGATCAGCCCCAGCATTTT. Translating it yields CATGRDRADQPQHF. Full variable domain (rest looked up from reference TRBV15 and TRBJ1-5): DAMVIQNPRYQVTQFGKPVTLSCSQTLNHNVMYWYQQKSSQAPKLLFHYYDKDFNNEADTPDNFQSRRPNTSFCFLDIRSPGLGDTAMYLCATGRDRADQPQHFGDGTRLSIL.

There are a few counts of this clone. This chain uses TRBV5-1 with TRBJ1-5; perhaps TRBD1 as D (5 bases). The germline CDR1 and CDR2 sequences are SGHRS and YFSETQ. Trimming removed 5 bases from V and 3 bases from J, with 15 bases in between. CDR3 size: 15 residues. The CDR3, as DNA: TGCGCCAGCAGGGAACAGGTTGGTGACAATCAGCCCCAGCATTTT. Protein sequence: CASREQVGDNQPQHF.

The chain has TRBV7-2 and TRBJ2-7; 11 nucleotides match TRBD2. The germline V gene encodes CDR1 SGHTA and CDR2 FQGNSA. The CDR3 is 15 amino acids. The V gene end was trimmed by 5 bases and the J gene end by 4 bases; junction bases not matched to a gene: 7. The CDR3 here is CASSEGTSGYYEQYF. The CDR3 bases are TGTGCCAGCAGCGAAGGGACTAGCGGATATTACGAGCAGTACTTC.

This chain connects TRBV7-9 to TRBJ2-1; D perhaps matches TRBD2 (5 bases). CDR3 length: 13 amino acids. The germline V gene has CDR1 SEHNR and CDR2 FQNEAQ (reference sequence). V gave up 3 bases and J gave up 5 bases, with 8 bases separating them. The CDR3 sequence: CASSFRGNNEQFF. The CDR3 DNA reads as TGTGCCAGCAGCTTCCGGGGTAACAATGAGCAGTTCTTC.

The CDR3 spells CATSRDWGQELYGYTF. For the CDR3, the DNA is TGTGCCACCAGCAGAGATTGGGGACAGGAACTCTATGGCTACACCTTC. The J gene is TRBJ1-2, the V gene TRBV15, with 8 bases aligning to TRBD1. V was pared by 0 bases and J by 4 bases, with 7 bases of the junction left unmatched. The CDR3 spans 16 residues. CDR1 LNHNV and CDR2 YYDKDF come from the germline V gene (reference sequence).

The chain couples TRBV7-2 to TRBJ2-1; TRBD2 aligns across 13 bases. With 2 bases clipped from V and 7 bases from J, the junction kept 8 bases outside the gene matches. Germline assignment: CDR1 SGHTA and CDR2 FQGNSA. There are 17 residues in the CDR3. Written as DNA, the CDR3 is TGTGCCAGCAGCTTAAGGGAACTAGCGGGAGGGCAGAATGAGCAGTTCTTC. Protein sequence: CASSLRELAGGQNEQFF.